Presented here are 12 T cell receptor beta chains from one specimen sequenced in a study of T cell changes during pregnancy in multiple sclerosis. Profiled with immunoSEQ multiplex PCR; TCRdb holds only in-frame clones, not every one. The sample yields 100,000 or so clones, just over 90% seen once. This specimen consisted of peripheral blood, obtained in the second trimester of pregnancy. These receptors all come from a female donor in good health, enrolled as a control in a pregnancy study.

The chain's CDR3 is CASSHGGGREKLFF. The CDR3 DNA is TGTGCCAGCAGCCACGGAGGGGGCAGGGAAAAACTGTTTTTT. The rearrangement uses TRBV4-2 and TRBJ1-4; 7 nucleotides align to TRBD1. The CDR3 runs 14 residues. CDR1 LGHNA and CDR2 YNFKEQ come from the germline V gene. Trimming took 3 bases from V and 8 from J; bases not matched to a gene: 6.

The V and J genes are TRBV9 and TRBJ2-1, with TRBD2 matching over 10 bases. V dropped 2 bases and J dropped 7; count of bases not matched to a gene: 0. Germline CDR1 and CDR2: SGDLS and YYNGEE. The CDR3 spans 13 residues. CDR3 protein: CASSVSGRNEQFF. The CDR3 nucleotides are TGTGCCAGCAGCGTTAGCGGGAGGAATGAGCAGTTCTTC.

As DNA, the CDR3 is TGTGCCAGTAGTATGTCCAGGGTAACCTACGAGCAGTACTTC. As protein: CASSMSRVTYEQYF. The chain joins TRBV19 to TRBJ2-7; possible D gene TRBD1, 5 bases. The CDR3 has 14 residues. Germline CDR1 LNHDA, CDR2 SQIVND (reference sequence). Trimming pared 3 bases from V and 2 bases from J, leaving 11 bases between.

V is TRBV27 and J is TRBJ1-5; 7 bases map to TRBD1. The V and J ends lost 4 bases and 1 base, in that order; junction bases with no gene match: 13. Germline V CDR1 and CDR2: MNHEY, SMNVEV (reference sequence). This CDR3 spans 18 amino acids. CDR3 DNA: TGTGCCAGCAGTTCCCCCACCTCGGGACAGCTAAGCAATCAGCCCCAGCATTTT. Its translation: CASSSPTSGQLSNQPQHF.

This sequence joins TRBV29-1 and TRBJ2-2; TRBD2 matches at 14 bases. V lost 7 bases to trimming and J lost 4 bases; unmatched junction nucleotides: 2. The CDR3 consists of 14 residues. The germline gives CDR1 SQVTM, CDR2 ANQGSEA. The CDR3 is CSDGLAGGTGELFF. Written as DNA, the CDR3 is TGCAGCGACGGACTAGCGGGGGGCACCGGGGAGCTGTTTTTT.

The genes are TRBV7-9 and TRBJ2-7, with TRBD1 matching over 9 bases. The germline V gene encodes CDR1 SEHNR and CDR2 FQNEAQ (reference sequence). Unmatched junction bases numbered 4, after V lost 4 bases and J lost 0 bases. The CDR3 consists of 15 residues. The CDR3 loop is CASSSRDRVSYEQYF. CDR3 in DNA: TGTGCCAGCAGCTCCCGGGACAGGGTCTCCTACGAGCAGTACTTC.

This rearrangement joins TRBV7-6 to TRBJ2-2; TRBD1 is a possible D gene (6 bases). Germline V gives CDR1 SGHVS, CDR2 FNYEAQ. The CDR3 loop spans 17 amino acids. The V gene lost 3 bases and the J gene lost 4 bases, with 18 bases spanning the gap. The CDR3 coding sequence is TGTGCCAGCAGCTTTAAGCGAGGGGGTTCGGGCACCGGGGAGCTGTTTTTT. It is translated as CASSFKRGGSGTGELFF.

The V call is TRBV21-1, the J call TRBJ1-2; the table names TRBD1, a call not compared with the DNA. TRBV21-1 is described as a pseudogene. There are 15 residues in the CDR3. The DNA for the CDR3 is TGTGCCAGCAGCAAAGCGGTAGGGGTCGGCTATGGCTACACCTTC. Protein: CASSKAVGVGYGYTF.

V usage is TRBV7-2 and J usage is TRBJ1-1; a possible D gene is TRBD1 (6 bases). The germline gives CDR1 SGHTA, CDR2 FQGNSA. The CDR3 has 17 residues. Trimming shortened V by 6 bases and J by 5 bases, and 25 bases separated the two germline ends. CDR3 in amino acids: CASSPGFGGGALTEAFF. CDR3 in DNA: TGTGCCAGCAGTCCGGGCTTCGGTGGGGGGGCGTTAACTGAAGCTTTCTTT.

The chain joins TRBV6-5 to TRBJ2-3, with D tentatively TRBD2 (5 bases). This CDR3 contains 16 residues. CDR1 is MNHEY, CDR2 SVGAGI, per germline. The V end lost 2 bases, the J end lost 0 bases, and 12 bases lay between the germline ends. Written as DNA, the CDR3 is TGTGCCAGCAGTTACGTGGCGGGCCTTAGCACAGATACGCAGTATTTT. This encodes CASSYVAGLSTDTQYF.

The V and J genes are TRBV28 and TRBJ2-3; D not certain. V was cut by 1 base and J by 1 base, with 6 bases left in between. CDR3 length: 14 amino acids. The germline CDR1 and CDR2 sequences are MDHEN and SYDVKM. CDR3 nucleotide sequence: TGTGCCAGCAGTTTATACATCGGCACAGATACGCAGTATTTT. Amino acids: CASSLYIGTDTQYF.

Written as DNA, the CDR3 is TGCGCCAGCAGCCCAATACAAGCAACTAATGAAAAACTGTTTTTT. Residues: CASSPIQATNEKLFF. The chain employs TRBV4-1 and TRBJ1-4; D remains ambiguous. The CDR3 totals 15 residues. The V and J ends lost 4 bases and 0 bases respectively, with 9 bases between them. The germline CDR1 and CDR2 sequences are MGHRA and YSYEKL.